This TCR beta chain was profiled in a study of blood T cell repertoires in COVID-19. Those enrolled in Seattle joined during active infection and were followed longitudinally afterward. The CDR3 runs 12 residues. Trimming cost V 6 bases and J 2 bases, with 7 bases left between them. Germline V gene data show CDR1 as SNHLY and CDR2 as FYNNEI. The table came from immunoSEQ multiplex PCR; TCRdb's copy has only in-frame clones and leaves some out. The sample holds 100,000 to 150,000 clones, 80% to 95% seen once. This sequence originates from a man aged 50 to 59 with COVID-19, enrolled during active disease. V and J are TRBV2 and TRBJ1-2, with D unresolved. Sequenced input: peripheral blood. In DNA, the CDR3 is TGTGCCAGCAGCCCCCCGAACTATGGCTACACCTTC. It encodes CASSPPNYGYTF. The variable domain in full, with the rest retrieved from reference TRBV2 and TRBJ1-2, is EPEVTQTPSHQVTQMGQEVILRCVPISNHLYFYWYRQILGQKVEFLVSFYNNEISEKSEIFDDQFSVERPDGSNFTLKIRSTKLEDSAMYFCASSPPNYGYTFGSGTRLTVV.